Listed below are T cell receptor beta chains from one sample, sequenced in a study of Graves' ophthalmopathy and Graves' hyperthyroidism. Using its own MiXCR run on the multiplex PCR reads, TCRdb lists one record per CDR3 protein. The data hold some 410,000 distinct CDR3 sequences, with around 21% observed a single time. Sequencing was carried out using peripheral blood. The receptors were gathered from a woman between 18 and 29 years old with stable Graves' hyperthyroidism. The CDR3 runs from the conserved cysteine through the conserved F or W. Fields, in order: D gene, clone size, V gene, J gene, CDR3 protein, CDR3 DNA. D genes are given only for firm matches. Not all rows give a size; the values are once, few, many and, for expanded clones, a class.

>.|many|TRBV6-2/TRBV6-3|TRBJ1-5
CASRTAGARQPQHF
TGTGCCAGCAGGACCGCCGGGGCCCGGCAGCCCCAGCATTTT
>.|many|TRBV7-2|TRBJ1-3
CASRLPSGNTIYF
TGTGCCAGCCGCTTACCCTCTGGAAACACCATATATTTT
>TRBD1|many|TRBV29-1|TRBJ2-7
CSVDTGGAYEQYF
TGCAGCGTTGACACAGGGGGTGCCTACGAGCAATACTTC
>.|.|TRBV5-1|TRBJ2-2
CASSYGQPGELFF
TGCGCCAGCAGCTACGGACAGCCCGGGGAGCTGTTTTTT
>.|many|TRBV28|TRBJ2-7
CASSNRYSMSETLAYEQYF
TGTGCCAGCAGCAATCGATATAGTATGAGCGAGACTCTAGCCTACGAGCAGTACTTC
>TRBD2|many|TRBV11-1|TRBJ2-3
CASSYASGRDTQYF
TGTGCCAGCAGCTATGCTAGCGGGAGAGATACGCAGTATTTT
>.|many|TRBV12-3/TRBV12-4|TRBJ2-4
CASSSPIKGAKNIQYF
TGTGCCAGCAGTTCCCCAATTAAGGGCGCCAAAAACATTCAGTACTTC
>.|few|TRBV24-1|TRBJ2-2
CATSDWREDGGELFF
TGTGCCACCAGTGATTGGAGGGAAGATGGCGGGGAGCTGTTTTTT
>TRBD1|many|TRBV5-1|TRBJ1-2
CASSLEAGGKSGYTF
TGCGCCAGCAGCTTGGAGGCAGGGGGCAAGTCTGGCTACACCTTC
>TRBD2|few|TRBV18|TRBJ2-7
CASRTSGSGSNEQYF
TGTGCCAGTAGGACTAGCGGGAGTGGGTCCAACGAGCAGTACTTC